This T cell receptor beta chain stems from a study of T and B cells in COVID-19 patients. Study-wide background: COVID-19 patients gave peripheral blood either during active infection or after recovery. Of some 19 active-infection patients, some 11 were critically ill with mechanical ventilation or extracorporeal membrane oxygenation. Study results and limitations: Blood from mildly ill patients while symptomatic, and early samples from severe cases, were scarce.

The germline gives CDR1 MDHEN, CDR2 SYDVKM. The CDR3 covers 12 residues. The V and J ends lost 6 bases and 3 bases respectively, with 9 bases between them. TRB rearrangements were amplified by multiplex PCR with BIOMED2 TRB-A/B primers. TCRdb independently ran MiXCR on the multiplex PCR reads; one entry per CDR3 protein. The table lists over 15,000 distinct CDR3 sequences, just over 35% of them singletons, with more than 15% in the top ten. For this clonotype: Its specificity is not known.

Each TRB amplification used roughly 220-550 ng of genomic DNA from blood. Sequenced: blood. This clonotype was obtained from a human donor with active COVID-19. The chain employs TRBV28 and TRBJ2-7; no clear D. The CDR3, as DNA: TGTGCCAGCAGCAGGCCCTTCTACGAGCAGTACGTC. The encoded protein is CASSRPFYEQYV.